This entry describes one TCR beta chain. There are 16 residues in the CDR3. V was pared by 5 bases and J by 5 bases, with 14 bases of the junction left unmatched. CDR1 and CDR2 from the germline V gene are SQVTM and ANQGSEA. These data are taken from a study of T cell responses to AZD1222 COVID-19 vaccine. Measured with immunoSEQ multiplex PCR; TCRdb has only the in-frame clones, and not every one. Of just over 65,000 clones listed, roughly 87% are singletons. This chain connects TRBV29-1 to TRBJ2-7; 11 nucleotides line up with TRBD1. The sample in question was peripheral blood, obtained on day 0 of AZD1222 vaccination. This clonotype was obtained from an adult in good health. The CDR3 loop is CSVLPIPGTGGDEQYF. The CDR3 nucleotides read TGCAGCGTTCTCCCAATTCCCGGGACAGGGGGGGACGAGCAGTACTTC.